These 30 T cell receptor beta chains originate from one sample sequenced in a study of blood T cell repertoires in COVID-19. Assay used: immunoSEQ multiplex PCR; TCRdb lists only in-frame clones, some missing. This sample has just over 90,000 clones, with just under 80% found just once. The specimen sequenced was peripheral blood. These TCRs come from a human donor in a cohort sampled during active COVID-19.

V gene TRBV9 combines with J gene TRBJ1-3; D possibly corresponds to TRBD1 (5 bases). The CDR3 has 15 residues. Trimming took 2 bases from V and 0 from J, leaving 9 bases between them. The germline V gene encodes CDR1 SGDLS and CDR2 YYNGEE. CDR3 in amino acids: CASSVQGISGNTIYF. Written as DNA, the CDR3 is TGTGCCAGCAGCGTTCAGGGAATCTCTGGAAACACCATATATTTT.

This clone was seen many times. The genes are TRBV11-3 and TRBJ2-1; D perhaps matches TRBD2 (6 bases). The CDR3 extends over 15 amino acids. Germline CDR1 and CDR2: SGHNT and YENEEA. Trimming left V 5 bases short and J 1 base short, with 12 bases between. CDR3 protein: CASSPGTFSYNEQFF. The DNA of the CDR3 is TGTGCCAGCAGCCCCGGGACTTTTTCCTACAATGAGCAGTTCTTC. The full variable domain, its missing parts supplied by reference TRBV11-3 and TRBJ2-1, is EAGVVQSPRYKIIEKKQPVAFWCNPISGHNTLYWYLQNLGQGPELLIRYENEEAVDDSQLPKDRFSAERLKGVDSTLKIQPAELGDSAVYLCASSPGTFSYNEQFFGPGTRLTVL.

This clone was seen a single time. The chain couples TRBV3-1 (or the pseudogene TRBV3-2) to TRBJ2-7; D call uncertain. Germline lookup yields CDR1 LGHDT and CDR2 YNNKEL (reference sequence). The V end was cut by 1 base, the J end by 7 bases, with 17 bases between. This CDR3 is 15 amino acids long. CDR3 nucleotide sequence: TGTGCCAGCAGCCAAGTAATTAGCTCGGGTGGGGAGCAGTACTTC. Protein: CASSQVISSGGEQYF.

Notes on this clone: A single base separates this from a much larger clone, so it may be a read error. The rearrangement links TRBV25-1 to TRBJ1-1; 7 nucleotides align to TRBD1. Germline assignment: CDR1 MGHDK and CDR2 SYGVNS. CDR3 length: 12 residues. With 6 bases clipped from V and 4 bases from J, the junction kept 2 bases outside the gene matches. The CDR3 coding sequence is TGTGCCAGCAGCGCAGGGGGCACTGAAGCTTTCTTT. This sequence encodes CASSAGGTEAFF.

V usage is TRBV5-3 and J usage is TRBJ1-1; 10 positions match TRBD1. Being an ORF, TRBV5-3 has a function that is uncertain. CDR3 size: 12 residues. J gave up 7 bases and V 4 bases, and 1 base lay outside the gene matches. The CDR3 DNA reads as TGTGCCAGAAGCGGGACAGGGGATGAAGCTTTCTTT. Protein: CARSGTGDEAFF.

V is TRBV5-1 and J is TRBJ2-3, with TRBD2 matching 10 bases. Per the germline V gene, CDR1 is SGHRS and CDR2 is YFSETQ. The V segment lost 7 bases and the J segment 0 bases; nucleotides outside the gene matches: 5. This CDR3 is 15 amino acids long. CDR3 sequence: CASRLAGLSTDTQYF. CDR3 coding DNA: TGCGCCAGCCGACTAGCGGGCTTGAGCACAGATACGCAGTATTTT. The whole variable domain, filled in from reference TRBV5-1 and TRBJ2-3, reads KAGVTQTPRYLIKTRGQQVTLSCSPISGHRSVSWYQQTPGQGLQFLFEYFSETQRNKGNFPGRFSGRQFSNSRSEMNVSTLELGDSALYLCASRLAGLSTDTQYFGPGTRLTVL.

Regarding this clone: The same CDR3 can be traced to other DNA sequences in this sample. The V gene is TRBV10-3, the J gene TRBJ2-7, with TRBD1 matching 8 bases. After removal of 5 bases from V and 4 bases from J, the junction contained 1 base not matched to a gene. This CDR3 has 12 amino acids. The germline V gene encodes CDR1 ENHRY and CDR2 SYGVKD. The CDR3 region is CAISRQGYEQYF. The CDR3 nucleotides read TGTGCCATCAGTAGACAGGGGTACGAGCAGTACTTC.

This clone appeared once. The rearrangement joins TRBV9 to TRBJ2-1; 11 bases align to TRBD2. CDR1 and CDR2 (germline): SGDLS, YYNGEE. The length of the CDR3 is 16 residues. The ends lost 3 bases at V and 6 bases at J; junction bases unmatched: 8. In DNA form, the CDR3 reads TGTGCCAGCAGCGGACACGGGACTAGCGGTTCCAATGAGCAGTTCTTC. Protein sequence: CASSGHGTSGSNEQFF.

This chain connects TRBV2 to TRBJ1-4; 8 bases are a match to TRBD1. The CDR3 runs 13 residues. The ends lost 10 bases at V and 8 bases at J; junction bases unmatched: 9. Germline CDR1 is SNHLY and CDR2 is FYNNEI. Here the CDR3 DNA reads TGTGCCACAGCCGGGACAGGAGGAGAAAAACTGTTTTTT. Encoded protein: CATAGTGGEKLFF.

V is TRBV6-2 or TRBV6-3 and J is TRBJ1-1, with a tentative D call TRBD1 (6 bases). V lost 0 bases and J 5 bases, leaving 16 bases between the germline ends. From germline, CDR1 is MNHEY and CDR2 SVGEGT. The CDR3 extends over 16 amino acids. The CDR3 DNA follows: TGTGCCAGCAGTTACTCCGCAGGGGCCTTGAGGACTGAAGCTTTCTTT. This encodes CASSYSAGALRTEAFF.

The J gene is TRBJ1-6, the V gene TRBV11-2; D not resolved. Trimming removed 1 base at V and 7 bases at J, with 5 bases between. CDR1 and CDR2 from the germline V gene are SGHAT and FQNNGV. The CDR3 runs 13 residues. CDR3 coding DNA: TGTGCCAGCAGCTTAGTTCCGAATTCACCCCTCCACTTT. Translating it yields CASSLVPNSPLHF.

The chain is built from TRBV5-1 and TRBJ2-7, with 9 nucleotides matching TRBD2. Trimming took 0 bases from V and 4 from J; bases not matched to a gene: 5. Germline V gives CDR1 SGHRS, CDR2 YFSETQ. This CDR3 is built from 15 residues. This chain's CDR3 is CASSLAVAGVYEQYF. DNA for the CDR3: TGCGCCAGCAGCTTGGCCGTAGCGGGAGTGTACGAGCAGTACTTC.

This sequence joins TRBV27 and TRBJ2-7, with a tentative D call TRBD2 (6 bases). The germline V and J ends were trimmed by 6 bases and 3 bases, with 18 bases remaining between them. The CDR3 extends over 15 amino acids. Per the germline V gene, CDR1 is MNHEY and CDR2 is SMNVEV (reference sequence). CDR3 bases: TGTGCCAGCAGGTCCGAGGCCCTGGGAGGCTACGAGCAGTACTTC. Its protein is CASRSEALGGYEQYF.

The chain links TRBV2 to TRBJ1-1, with D perhaps matching TRBD1 (6 bases). V lost 5 bases and J 1 base, leaving 8 bases between the germline ends. This CDR3 has 13 residues. Looked up from germline, CDR1 is SNHLY and CDR2 is FYNNEI. The CDR3 loop reads CASSLQGNTEAFF. CDR3 in DNA: TGTGCCAGCAGTTTACAGGGGAACACTGAAGCTTTCTTT.

This clone occurred once. The genes are TRBV6-2 or TRBV6-3 and TRBJ2-1; 9 bases match TRBD2. Germline trimming cut 2 bases from V and 4 bases from J; bases unmatched to any gene: 3. CDR3 size: 15 residues. Germline V lookup: CDR1 MNHEY, CDR2 SVGEGT. The CDR3 region has the DNA TGTGCCAGCAGTTACACTAGCGGGTTGTACAATGAGCAGTTCTTC. It codes for CASSYTSGLYNEQFF.

V and J are TRBV2 and TRBJ1-4, with a weak D call TRBD1 (6 bases). Looked up from germline, CDR1 is SNHLY and CDR2 is FYNNEI. V gave up 10 bases and J gave up 4 bases, with 10 bases separating them. The CDR3 is 12 amino acids. CDR3 DNA: TGTGCCATCGGACAGAGTAATGAAAAACTGTTTTTT. Amino acids: CAIGQSNEKLFF.

The V gene is TRBV28, the J gene TRBJ2-5, with TRBD2 identical over 8 bases. The germline V gene has CDR1 MDHEN and CDR2 SYDVKM. The CDR3 has 17 residues. Unmatched junction bases numbered 11, after V lost 2 bases and J lost 3 bases. The CDR3 DNA reads as TGTGCCAGCAGTTTAAGCTTTGGTATAGCGGGGAAAGAGACCCAGTACTTC. Translated, it gives CASSLSFGIAGKETQYF.

The chain has TRBV2 and TRBJ1-2, with 7 bases aligning to TRBD1. The germline V gene has CDR1 SNHLY and CDR2 FYNNEI. The CDR3 has 13 amino acids. With 6 bases clipped from V and 6 bases from J, the junction kept 7 bases outside the gene matches. The CDR3 sequence is CASRRTTGNGYTF. CDR3 coding DNA: TGTGCCAGCAGGAGGACGACAGGGAATGGCTACACCTTC.

The chain is built from TRBV28 and TRBJ1-2; TRBD1 matches at 7 bases. CDR1 is MDHEN, CDR2 SYDVKM, per germline. J lost 5 bases, V lost 6 bases, and 6 bases had no gene match. The CDR3 length is 13 residues. The CDR3 region has the DNA TGTGCCAGCAGCACTTCGACAGGGTATGGCTACACCTTC. Translated: CASSTSTGYGYTF.

In this sample, this clone turned up many times. CDR3 in amino acids: CASSDGTALNEAFF. For the CDR3, the DNA is TGTGCCAGCAGCGACGGGACAGCCTTAAATGAAGCTTTCTTT. The chain combines TRBV3-1 (or the pseudogene TRBV3-2) with TRBJ1-1; the match to TRBD1 covers 7 bases. Germline lookup yields CDR1 LGHDT and CDR2 YNNKEL (reference sequence). The CDR3 totals 14 residues. J gave up 7 bases and V 5 bases, and 10 bases lay outside the gene matches.

The chain employs TRBV28 and TRBJ1-5; 11 bases match TRBD1. Looked up from germline, CDR1 is MDHEN and CDR2 is SYDVKM. The CDR3 has 16 amino acids. V was clipped by 5 bases and J by 5 bases; unmatched bases: 8. The CDR3 nucleotides read TGTGCCAGCAGTGGCCGGGACAGGGGGTTCGATCAGCCCCAGCATTTT. Its translation is CASSGRDRGFDQPQHF.

This chain links TRBV21-1 with TRBJ1-3. TRBV21-1 is given as a pseudogene. CDR3 length equals 15 residues. CDR3 coding DNA: TGTGCCAGCAGCAAATGGGGGGGGACTAGCGGCACCATATATTTT. This sequence encodes CASSKWGGTSGTIYF.

The J gene is TRBJ2-5, the V gene TRBV28; 9 nucleotides line up with TRBD1. Germline V gene sequence: CDR1 MDHEN, CDR2 SYDVKM. The CDR3 extends over 12 amino acids. J was trimmed by 14 bases and V by 5 bases; bases with no gene match: 9. In nucleotides, the CDR3 is TGTGCCAGCAGTGACAACCGGGACAGGGACTACTTC. It yields the protein CASSDNRDRDYF. Based on the CDR3 plus reference TRBV28 and TRBJ2-5, the full variable domain is DVKVTQSSRYLVKRTGEKVFLECVQDMDHENMFWYRQDPGLGLRLIYFSYDVKMKEKGDIPEGYSVSREKKERFSLILESASTNQTSMYLCASSDNRDRDYFGPGTRLLVL.

This chain links TRBV2 with TRBJ1-4, with 9 bases lining up with TRBD1. CDR1 and CDR2 (germline): SNHLY, FYNNEI. With 7 bases clipped from V and 2 bases from J, the junction kept 5 bases outside the gene matches. This CDR3 has 15 amino acids. The CDR3 DNA is TGTGCCAGCAACCCACAGGGGGCGACTAATGAAAAACTGTTTTTT. Translation gives CASNPQGATNEKLFF.

The chain recombines TRBV14 with TRBJ2-5; 7 bases are a match to TRBD2. The CDR3 is 17 amino acids. The trim removed 4 bases at V and 5 bases at J, leaving 16 bases unmatched. Per germline, CDR1 SGHDN and CDR2 FVKESK. The CDR3 loop is CASSRRGGGAPGETQYF. CDR3 nucleotides: TGTGCCAGCAGCCGGAGAGGCGGGGGTGCCCCCGGGGAGACCCAGTACTTC.

The V and J genes are TRBV3-1 (or the pseudogene TRBV3-2) and TRBJ1-1; possibly TRBD1 for D (6 bases). CDR3 size: 14 residues. V lost 4 bases and J lost 0, with 9 bases in between. Per the germline V gene, CDR1 is LGHDT and CDR2 is YNNKEL (reference sequence). CDR3 residues: CASSLDSMNTEAFF. CDR3 DNA: TGTGCCAGCAGCCTGGACAGCATGAACACTGAAGCTTTCTTT.

This clone came up a few times. The rearrangement joins TRBV30 to TRBJ1-1; TRBD1 agrees at 11 bases. This CDR3 comprises 14 residues. With V trimmed by 3 bases and J by 1 base, 1 base remained unmatched. The germline V gene has CDR1 GTSNPN and CDR2 SVGIG (reference sequence). The CDR3 sequence: CAWRGQGGNTEAFF. CDR3 bases: TGTGCCTGGAGGGGACAGGGGGGGAACACTGAAGCTTTCTTT.

J is TRBJ1-4 and V is TRBV18; D gene ambiguous. The germline V and J ends were trimmed by 2 bases and 8 bases, with 18 bases remaining between them. Germline assignment: CDR1 KGHSH and CDR2 LQKENI. This CDR3 comprises 16 residues. In DNA, the CDR3 is TGTGCCAGCTCACCAGTGTTCCAGGCTGACCTCGAAAAACTGTTTTTT. Translated, it gives CASSPVFQADLEKLFF. The full variable domain, completed using reference TRBV18 and TRBJ1-4, is NAGVMQNPRHLVRRRGQEARLRCSPMKGHSHVYWYRQLPEEGLKFMVYLQKENIIDESGMPKERFSAEFPKEGPSILRIQQVVRGDSAAYFCASSPVFQADLEKLFFGSGTQLSVL.

The chain employs TRBV28 and TRBJ1-5; 9 bases fit TRBD1. Germline loops: CDR1 MDHEN, CDR2 SYDVKM. V trimming: 3 bases; J trimming: 0 bases; junction bases outside the gene matches: 6. The CDR3 is 17 amino acids. In DNA form, the CDR3 reads TGTGCCAGCAGTTTCCGGGACAGGGCTTATAGCAATCAGCCCCAGCATTTT. Its protein product is CASSFRDRAYSNQPQHF.

The chain combines TRBV25-1 with TRBJ2-6; D ambiguous. Germline V lookup: CDR1 MGHDK, CDR2 SYGVNS. Trimming removed 0 bases from V and 0 bases from J, with 6 bases in between. CDR3 length: 16 residues. The DNA of the CDR3 is TGTGCCAGCAGTGAATACCGGGTCTCTGGGGCCAACGTCCTGACTTTC. Amino acids: CASSEYRVSGANVLTF.